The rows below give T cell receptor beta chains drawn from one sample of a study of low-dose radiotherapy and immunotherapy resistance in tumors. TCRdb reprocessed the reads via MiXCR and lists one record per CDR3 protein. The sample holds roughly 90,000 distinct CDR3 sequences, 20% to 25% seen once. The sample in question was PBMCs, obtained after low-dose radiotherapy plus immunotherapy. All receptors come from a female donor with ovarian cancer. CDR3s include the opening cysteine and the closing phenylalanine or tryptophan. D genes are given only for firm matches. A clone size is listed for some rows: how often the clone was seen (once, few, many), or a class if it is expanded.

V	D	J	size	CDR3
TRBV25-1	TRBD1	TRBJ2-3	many	CASSDYRGNTDTQYF
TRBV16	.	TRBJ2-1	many	CASSPRAGEQFF
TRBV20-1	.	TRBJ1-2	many	CSARLAGTVMNYGYTF
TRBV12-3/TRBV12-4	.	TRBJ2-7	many	CASSLSPVNYEQYF
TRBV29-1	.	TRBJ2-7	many	CSVTKTGTTYEQYF
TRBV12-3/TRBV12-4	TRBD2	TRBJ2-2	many	CASTHSGRAAVTGELFF
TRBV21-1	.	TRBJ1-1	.	CASSKALSLNTEAFF
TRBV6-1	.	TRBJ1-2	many	CASSEGPGRNGYTF
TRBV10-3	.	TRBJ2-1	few	CAISEVRYNEQFF
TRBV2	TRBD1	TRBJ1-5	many	CASSEDRQGYQPQHF
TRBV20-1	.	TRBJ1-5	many	CSASVKGTRLVMSNQPQHF
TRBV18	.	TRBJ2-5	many	CASSRQQETQYF
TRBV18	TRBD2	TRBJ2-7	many	CASSLAAQRHEQYF
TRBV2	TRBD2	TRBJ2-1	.	CASSEGGGSYNEQFF
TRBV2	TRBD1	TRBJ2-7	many	CASTDRGMDEQYF
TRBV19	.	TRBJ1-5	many	CASSIERGPQHF
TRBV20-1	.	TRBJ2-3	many	CSAPLATDTQYF
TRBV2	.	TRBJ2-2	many	CASSARGSGELFF